This passage covers 32 T cell receptor beta chains from one sample sequenced in a study of cytomegalovirus exposure and HLA in healthy donors. The PCR employed 60 Vbeta primers together with 13 Jbeta primers. Clones were sequenced by immunoSEQ multiplex PCR, and TCRdb holds only the in-frame ones, with some missing. Among around 76,000 clones listed, roughly 73% were seen once. Sequenced input: PBMCs. Source of these receptors: a woman between 40 and 55 years old in good health and CMV-seropositive.

This chain uses TRBV4-1 with TRBJ1-1, with 7 bases that match TRBD1. Germline V CDR1 and CDR2: MGHRA, YSYEKL. V dropped 5 bases and J dropped 0; count of bases not matched to a gene: 6. This CDR3 spans 15 amino acids. The DNA of the CDR3 is TGCGCCAGCAGCATGGGGACAGCGATGAACACTGAAGCTTTCTTT. This codes for CASSMGTAMNTEAFF.

The chain has TRBV6-5 and TRBJ2-6; possibly TRBD2 for D (6 bases). Germline-derived CDR1 and CDR2 are MNHEY and SVGAGI. The CDR3 extends over 15 amino acids. Trimming stripped 1 base from V and 4 bases from J, with 8 bases between. Written as DNA, the CDR3 is TGTGCCAGCAGTTACTGGGGGGAAGGGGCCAACGTCCTGACTTTC. It is translated as CASSYWGEGANVLTF.

This sequence joins TRBV11-2 and TRBJ2-5; 11 nucleotides agree with TRBD1. CDR1 and CDR2 (germline): SGHAT, FQNNGV. This CDR3 has 15 amino acids. The ends lost 5 bases at V and 3 bases at J; junction bases unmatched: 5. The CDR3 region is CASSDPGQGEETQYF. The CDR3 region has the DNA TGTGCCAGCAGCGACCCGGGACAGGGGGAAGAGACCCAGTACTTC.

The V and J genes are TRBV12-5 and TRBJ1-5; TRBD1 is a possible D gene (5 bases). The germline V and J ends were trimmed by 3 bases and 9 bases, with 18 bases remaining between them. CDR1 is LGHNT and CDR2 is FRNRAP in the germline V gene. CDR3 length: 15 amino acids. CDR3 sequence (DNA): TGTGCTAGTGGTTTAGTCGGCAGGGAGGACGGGCCCCAGCATTTT. Protein product: CASGLVGREDGPQHF.

The V gene is TRBV6-1, the J gene TRBJ1-6; tentative D call: TRBD1 (6 bases). This CDR3 spans 14 amino acids. The V and J ends lost 9 bases and 7 bases respectively, with 16 bases between them. Germline loops: CDR1 MNHNS, CDR2 SASEGT. CDR3 bases: TGTGCCAGTAAAAGGGACATCGTCAATTCACCCCTCCACTTT. Encoded protein: CASKRDIVNSPLHF.

CDR3 sequence: CASSQRFGQGPRDGANVLTF. In DNA, the CDR3 is TGCGCCAGCAGCCAAAGGTTTGGGCAGGGGCCCCGGGACGGGGCCAACGTCCTGACTTTC. The chain links TRBV4-3 to TRBJ2-6, with a possible D match to TRBD1 (6 bases). Trimming cost V 2 bases and J 4 bases, with 24 bases left between them. The CDR3 is 20 amino acids. In germline, CDR1 is LGHNA, CDR2 YSLEER.

The chain joins TRBV5-6 to TRBJ1-5; D possibly corresponds to TRBD1 (5 bases). Germline lookup yields CDR1 SGHDT and CDR2 YYEEEE. The V end was cut by 1 base, the J end by 2 bases, with 10 bases between. CDR3 size: 15 residues. The CDR3 DNA reads TGTGCCAGCAGCTTGACGGGGGTGGGCAATCAGCCCCAGCATTTT. Protein product: CASSLTGVGNQPQHF.

This clone has more than one count but fewer than ten. The CDR3 DNA follows: TGTGCCAGCAGTGACCGACAGGGGATGTCACCCCTCCACTTT. This codes for CASSDRQGMSPLHF. J is TRBJ1-6 and V is TRBV25-1, with 8 bases aligning to TRBD1. After removal of 3 bases from V and 10 bases from J, the junction contained 5 bases not matched to a gene. This CDR3 is built from 14 residues. Germline V gene sequence: CDR1 MGHDK, CDR2 SYGVNS.

This clone has a handful of counts. The chain employs TRBV5-4 and TRBJ1-2; the match to TRBD1 covers 9 bases. V lost 3 bases, J lost 5 bases, and 8 bases stayed unmatched. The CDR3 sequence is 15 residues long. Per germline, CDR1 SGHNT and CDR2 YYREEE (reference sequence). CDR3 protein: CASSWGTGLGYGYTF. The CDR3 nucleotides read TGTGCCAGCAGCTGGGGGACAGGGTTGGGATATGGCTACACCTTC.

This sequence joins TRBV18 and TRBJ2-2, with 8 bases that match TRBD2. The CDR3 is made up of 17 amino acids. The V gene's germline CDR1 is KGHSH and CDR2 LQKENI. The ends lost 3 bases at V and 2 bases at J; junction bases unmatched: 8. The CDR3 DNA reads as TGTGCCAGCTCACCTGTCCCAAGCGGGAGTAACACCGGGGAGCTGTTTTTT. It specifies CASSPVPSGSNTGELFF.

In this sample, this clone turned up a few times. V usage is TRBV6-5 and J usage is TRBJ2-3; tentatively, D is TRBD1 (8 bases). CDR3 length: 14 residues. V gave up 7 bases and J gave up 4 bases, with 15 bases separating them. Germline V CDR1 and CDR2: MNHEY, SVGAGI. The CDR3 reads CASKRTGRADTQYF. For the CDR3, the DNA is TGTGCCAGCAAACGGACAGGGAGGGCAGATACGCAGTATTTT.

Written as DNA, the CDR3 is TGTGCCAGCAGTTACGGGCAGGGGCGAGAGACCCAGTACTTC. This encodes CASSYGQGRETQYF. The J gene is TRBJ2-5, the V gene TRBV6-5; weak D call: TRBD1 (6 bases). The germline V gene encodes CDR1 MNHEY and CDR2 SVGAGI. This CDR3 contains 14 residues. Trimming left V 2 bases short and J 4 bases short, with 11 bases between.

This clone was seen more than once but under ten times. The chain couples TRBV9 to TRBJ1-2; TRBD1 agrees at 8 bases. The CDR3 runs to 16 residues. Germline-derived CDR1 and CDR2 are SGDLS and YYNGEE. V was pared by 3 bases and J by 7 bases, with 14 bases of the junction left unmatched. For the CDR3, the DNA is TGTGCCAGCAGCGCTACGGGGGAGGACAGGGCACTTGGCTACACCTTC. Its protein product is CASSATGEDRALGYTF.

The chain has TRBV5-1 and TRBJ2-5, with D possibly being TRBD2 (5 bases). V lost 4 bases to trimming and J lost 5 bases, with 6 bases between them. This CDR3 spans 11 amino acids. CDR1 and CDR2 from the germline V gene are SGHRS and YFSETQ. The CDR3: CASSPGETQYF. The DNA of the CDR3 is TGCGCCAGCAGCCCGGGGGAGACCCAGTACTTC.

In its sample, this clone was seen a few times. This sequence joins TRBV9 and TRBJ2-3; possibly TRBD2 for D (5 bases). The length of the CDR3 is 15 residues. CDR1 SGDLS and CDR2 YYNGEE come from the germline V gene. V was clipped by 6 bases and J by 3 bases, with 17 bases between them. The CDR3 nucleotides are TGTGCCAGCACCCCTCGAGAGGGTCTAACAGATACGCAGTATTTT. Amino acids: CASTPREGLTDTQYF.

The chain carries TRBV9 and TRBJ1-1, with D possibly TRBD1 on 6 matching bases. The CDR3 contains 15 residues. V lost 6 bases, J lost 5 bases, and 20 bases lay in between. Germline lookup yields CDR1 SGDLS and CDR2 YYNGEE. This chain's CDR3 is CASNPSYPGETEAFF. CDR3 sequence (DNA): TGTGCCAGCAACCCTTCGTACCCAGGGGAAACTGAAGCTTTCTTT.

The chain has TRBV27 and TRBJ1-1, with a tentative D call TRBD1 (6 bases). This CDR3 contains 16 residues. V was clipped by 5 bases and J by 6 bases, with 22 bases between them. Per the germline V gene, CDR1 is MNHEY and CDR2 is SMNVEV (reference sequence). Here the CDR3 DNA reads TGTGCCAGCAGTCTGAGCTATATTGACAGGTTGCCTGAAGCTTTCTTT. Translation gives CASSLSYIDRLPEAFF.

The rearrangement links TRBV7-3 to TRBJ1-1, with TRBD1 matching 8 bases. Germline CDR1 and CDR2: SGHTA and FQGTGA. Trimming cost V 2 bases and J 1 base; bases outside gene matches: 0. The CDR3 runs 14 residues. The CDR3 loop reads CASSLGTGNTEAFF. CDR3 coding DNA: TGTGCCAGCAGCTTAGGGACAGGGAACACTGAAGCTTTCTTT.

The chain carries TRBV6-5 and TRBJ2-7; TRBD2 matches at 9 bases. The J segment lost 3 bases and the V segment lost 6 bases, leaving 3 bases of the junction unmatched. The CDR3 has 13 residues. The germline gives CDR1 MNHEY, CDR2 SVGAGI. CDR3 DNA sequence: TGTGCCAGCAGGACTAGCGGATTCTACGAGCAGTACTTC. Its translation is CASRTSGFYEQYF.

V gene TRBV7-2 combines with J gene TRBJ1-6; 7 positions match TRBD1. Germline lookup yields CDR1 SGHTA and CDR2 FQGNSA. The CDR3 spans 15 residues. V was clipped by 3 bases and J by 6 bases; unmatched bases: 5. The CDR3 spells CASSFSGTANSPLHF. CDR3 in DNA: TGTGCCAGCAGCTTTTCCGGGACAGCTAATTCACCCCTCCACTTT.

This clone showed up just once. The V and J genes are TRBV6-5 and TRBJ2-3, with a possible D match to TRBD2 (5 bases). Per germline, CDR1 MNHEY and CDR2 SVGAGI. The germline V and J ends were trimmed by 7 bases and 0 bases, with 11 bases remaining between them. The CDR3 is 14 amino acids. The CDR3 reads CASKYGISTDTQYF. In DNA form, the CDR3 reads TGTGCCAGCAAGTACGGGATTAGCACAGATACGCAGTATTTT.

This rearrangement joins TRBV5-3 to TRBJ2-1; D not resolved. TRBV5-3 is an ORF; its function is uncertain. CDR3 length equals 14 residues. V lost 1 base, J lost 8 bases, and 13 bases lay in between. The CDR3 coding sequence is TGTGCCAGAAGCTTGAATAGCCCGTTTCATGAGCAGTTCTTC. It encodes CARSLNSPFHEQFF.

This sequence joins TRBV4-2 and TRBJ1-2; 8 bases align to TRBD1. Germline V gene lookup returns CDR1 LGHNA and CDR2 YNFKEQ. CDR3 length equals 14 residues. The trim removed 5 bases at V and 7 bases at J, leaving 9 bases unmatched. CDR3 loop: CASSGTGVLRGYTF. The CDR3 DNA reads TGTGCCAGCAGCGGGACAGGCGTTCTTCGTGGCTACACCTTC.

J is TRBJ1-1 and V is TRBV25-1; TRBD1 matches at 10 bases. Per the germline V gene, CDR1 is MGHDK and CDR2 is SYGVNS. Trimming at V came to 4 bases and at J to 3 bases, leaving 5 bases not matched to a gene. This CDR3 is built from 15 residues. CDR3 loop: CASSVGTGAYTEAFF. For the CDR3, the DNA is TGTGCCAGCAGTGTTGGGACAGGGGCCTACACTGAAGCTTTCTTT.

This clone was seen only a few times. The chain links TRBV6-7 to TRBJ1-5; the D is unclear. TRBV6-7 is placed among ORFs of uncertain function. V lost 6 bases and J lost 3, with 18 bases in between. CDR3 length: 16 amino acids. This chain's CDR3 is CASRKASELFNQPQHF. The CDR3 DNA reads TGTGCCAGCAGAAAAGCTAGCGAGTTATTCAATCAGCCCCAGCATTTT.

The gene calls are TRBV29-1 and TRBJ1-2, with 10 bases matching TRBD1. The CDR3 is 18 residues long. Germline CDR1 reads SQVTM; CDR2 reads ANQGSEA. J was trimmed by 5 bases and V by 8 bases; bases with no gene match: 23. The CDR3 region is CSNTAPCCRDRGSYGYTF. Here the CDR3 DNA reads TGCAGCAACACCGCCCCCTGCTGCCGGGACAGGGGAAGTTATGGCTACACCTTC.

In its sample, this clone was seen a few times. This sequence joins TRBV4-3 and TRBJ2-2, with unresolved D. There are 12 residues in the CDR3. Trimming removed 4 bases from V and 3 bases from J, with 3 bases in between. CDR1 LGHNA and CDR2 YSLEER come from the germline V gene. CDR3 DNA sequence: TGCGCCAGCAGCCCATACACCGGGGAGCTGTTTTTT. This translates into CASSPYTGELFF.

The chain uses TRBV5-1 and TRBJ2-1; tentatively, D is TRBD2 (6 bases). Per the germline V gene, CDR1 is SGHRS and CDR2 is YFSETQ. This CDR3 is 14 amino acids long. V was cut by 3 bases and J by 5 bases, with 12 bases left in between. In DNA, the CDR3 is TGCGCCAGCAGCTCCCGGGACTTCGACAATGAGCAGTTCTTC. Translated, it gives CASSSRDFDNEQFF.

V and J are TRBV5-4 and TRBJ1-1; D gene uncertain. Germline-derived CDR1 and CDR2 are SGHNT and YYREEE (reference sequence). V dropped 4 bases and J dropped 2 bases, with 15 bases sitting between them. The CDR3 runs 15 residues. CDR3: CASSPRKESNTEAFF. DNA for the CDR3: TGTGCCAGCAGCCCCCGGAAGGAGTCAAACACTGAAGCTTTCTTT.

This clone was observed a single time. CDR3 coding DNA: TGTGCCAGCAGCAGTGACAGGGTTGATTATTCACCCCTCCACTTT. It specifies CASSSDRVDYSPLHF. The rearrangement links TRBV7-9 to TRBJ1-6; 7 nucleotides line up with TRBD1. J gave up 8 bases and V 5 bases, and 9 bases lay outside the gene matches. In germline, CDR1 is SEHNR, CDR2 FQNEAQ (reference sequence). The CDR3 sequence is 15 residues long. Using reference TRBV7-9 and TRBJ1-6 for the parts outside the CDR3, the full variable domain is DTGVSQNPRHKITKRGQNVTFRCDPISEHNRLYWYRQTLGQGPEFLTYFQNEAQLEKSRLLSDRFSAERPKGSFSTLEIQRTEQGDSAMYLCASSSDRVDYSPLHFGNGTRLTVT.

This clone has just a few counts. The chain recombines TRBV30 with TRBJ2-1; TRBD2 agrees at 14 bases. Trimming removed 5 bases from V and 10 bases from J; junction bases left unmatched: 10. The germline V gene encodes CDR1 GTSNPN and CDR2 SVGIG (reference sequence). The CDR3 runs 15 residues. The CDR3 reads CAWESWTSGGKEQFF. The CDR3 DNA reads as TGTGCCTGGGAGAGTTGGACTAGCGGGGGGAAGGAGCAGTTCTTC.

V gene TRBV7-2 combines with J gene TRBJ2-7; a possible D gene is TRBD2 (6 bases). The germline CDR1 and CDR2 sequences are SGHTA and FQGNSA. The germline V and J ends were trimmed by 3 bases and 6 bases, with 15 bases remaining between them. The CDR3 totals 14 residues. The CDR3 DNA reads as TGTGCCAGCAGCTTGACATGGAGGGTCAGCGAGCAGTACTTC. This translates into CASSLTWRVSEQYF.